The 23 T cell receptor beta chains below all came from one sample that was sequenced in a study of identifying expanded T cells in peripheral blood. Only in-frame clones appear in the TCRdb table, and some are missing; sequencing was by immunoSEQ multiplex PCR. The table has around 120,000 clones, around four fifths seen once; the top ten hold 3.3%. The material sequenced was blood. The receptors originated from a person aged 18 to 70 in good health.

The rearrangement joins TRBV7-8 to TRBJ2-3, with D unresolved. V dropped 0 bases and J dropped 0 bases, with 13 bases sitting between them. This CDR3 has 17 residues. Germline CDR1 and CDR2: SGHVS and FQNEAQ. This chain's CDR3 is CASSLATQPLSTDTQYF. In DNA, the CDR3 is TGTGCCAGCAGCTTAGCAACACAGCCCCTAAGCACAGATACGCAGTATTTT.

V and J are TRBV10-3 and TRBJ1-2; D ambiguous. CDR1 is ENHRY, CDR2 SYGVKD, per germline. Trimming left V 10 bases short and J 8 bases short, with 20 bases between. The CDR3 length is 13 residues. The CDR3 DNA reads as TGTGCCACTCCCCGTGCGGACTTCGGGGGCTACACCTTC. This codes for CATPRADFGGYTF.

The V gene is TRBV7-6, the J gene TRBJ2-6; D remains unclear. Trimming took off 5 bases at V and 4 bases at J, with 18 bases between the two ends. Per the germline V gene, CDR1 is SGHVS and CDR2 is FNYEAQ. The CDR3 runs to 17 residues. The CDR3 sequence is CASSRAQYGRGANVLTF. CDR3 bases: TGTGCCAGCAGCCGAGCCCAGTATGGGCGCGGGGCCAACGTCCTGACTTTC.

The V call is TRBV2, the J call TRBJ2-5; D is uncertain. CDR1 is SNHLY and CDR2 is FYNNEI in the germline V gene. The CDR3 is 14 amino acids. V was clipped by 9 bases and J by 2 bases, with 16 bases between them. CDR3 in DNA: TGTGCCAGGGATTATGCTGGGCAACAAGAGACCCAGTACTTC. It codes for CARDYAGQQETQYF.

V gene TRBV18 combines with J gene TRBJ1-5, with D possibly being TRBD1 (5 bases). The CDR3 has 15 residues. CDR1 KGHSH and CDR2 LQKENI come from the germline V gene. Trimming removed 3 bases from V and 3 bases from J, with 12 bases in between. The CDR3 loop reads CASSPYQQVNQPQHF. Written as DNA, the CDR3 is TGTGCCAGCTCACCTTATCAACAGGTCAATCAGCCCCAGCATTTT.

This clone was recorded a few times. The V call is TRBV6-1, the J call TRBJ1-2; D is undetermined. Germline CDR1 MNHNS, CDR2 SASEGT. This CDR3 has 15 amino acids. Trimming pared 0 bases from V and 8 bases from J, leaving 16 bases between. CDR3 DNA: TGTGCCAGCAGTGAAGCGGGCCGCCTGCTTGGAGGCTACACCTTC. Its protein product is CASSEAGRLLGGYTF.

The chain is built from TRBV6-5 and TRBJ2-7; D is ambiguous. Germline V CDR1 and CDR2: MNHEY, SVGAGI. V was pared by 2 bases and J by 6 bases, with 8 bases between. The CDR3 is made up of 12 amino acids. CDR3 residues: CASSYGVGEQYF. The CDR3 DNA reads TGTGCCAGCAGTTACGGAGTTGGCGAGCAGTACTTC.

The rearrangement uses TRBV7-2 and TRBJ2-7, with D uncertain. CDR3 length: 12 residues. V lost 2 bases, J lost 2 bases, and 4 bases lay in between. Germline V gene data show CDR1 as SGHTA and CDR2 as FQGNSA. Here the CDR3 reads CASSLRAYEQYF. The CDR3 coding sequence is TGTGCCAGCAGCTTAAGGGCCTACGAGCAGTACTTC. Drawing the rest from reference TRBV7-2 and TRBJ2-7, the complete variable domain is GAGVSQSPSNKVTEKGKDVELRCDPISGHTALYWYRQSLGQGLEFLIYFQGNSAPDKSGLPSDRFSAERTGGSVSTLTIQRTQQEDSAVYLCASSLRAYEQYFGPGTRLTVT.

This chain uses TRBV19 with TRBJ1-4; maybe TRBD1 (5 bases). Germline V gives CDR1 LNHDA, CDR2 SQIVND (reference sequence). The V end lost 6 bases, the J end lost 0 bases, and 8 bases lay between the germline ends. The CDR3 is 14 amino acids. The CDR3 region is CASSGGATNEKLFF. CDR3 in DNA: TGTGCCAGTAGCGGGGGGGCAACTAATGAAAAACTGTTTTTT. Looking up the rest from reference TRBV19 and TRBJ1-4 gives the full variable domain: DGGITQSPKYLFRKEGQNVTLSCEQNLNHDAMYWYRQDPGQGLRLIYYSQIVNDFQKGDIAEGYSVSREKKESFPLTVTSAQKNPTAFYLCASSGGATNEKLFFGSGTQLSVL.

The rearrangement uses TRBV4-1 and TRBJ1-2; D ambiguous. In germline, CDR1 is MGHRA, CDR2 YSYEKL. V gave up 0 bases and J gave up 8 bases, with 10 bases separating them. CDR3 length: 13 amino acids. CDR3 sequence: CASSQDPGRGYTF. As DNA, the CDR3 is TGCGCCAGCAGCCAAGATCCGGGAAGAGGCTACACCTTC.

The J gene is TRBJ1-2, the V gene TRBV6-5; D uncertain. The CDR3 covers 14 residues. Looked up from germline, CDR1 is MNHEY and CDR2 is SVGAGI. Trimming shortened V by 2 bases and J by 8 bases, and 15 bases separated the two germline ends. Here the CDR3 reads CASSYASAAGGYTF. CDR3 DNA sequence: TGTGCCAGCAGTTACGCGTCGGCCGCGGGGGGCTACACCTTC.

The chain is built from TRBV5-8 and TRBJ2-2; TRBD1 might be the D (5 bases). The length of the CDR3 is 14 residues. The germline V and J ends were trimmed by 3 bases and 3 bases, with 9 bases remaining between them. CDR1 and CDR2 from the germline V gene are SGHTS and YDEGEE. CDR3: CASSSRVYTGELFF. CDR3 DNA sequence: TGTGCCAGCAGCTCCAGGGTGTACACCGGGGAGCTGTTTTTT. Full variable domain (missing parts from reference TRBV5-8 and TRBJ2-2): EAGVTQSPTHLIKTRGQQATLRCSPISGHTSVYWYQQALGLGLQFLLWYDEGEERNRGNFPPRFSGRQFPNYSSELNVNALELEDSALYLCASSSRVYTGELFFGEGSRLTVL.

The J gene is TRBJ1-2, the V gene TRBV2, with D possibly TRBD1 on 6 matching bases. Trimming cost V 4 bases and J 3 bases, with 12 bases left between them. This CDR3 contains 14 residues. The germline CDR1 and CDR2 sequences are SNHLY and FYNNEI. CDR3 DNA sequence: TGTGCCAGCAGTGCGGGGGGCGCTTACTATGGCTACACCTTC. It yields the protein CASSAGGAYYGYTF.

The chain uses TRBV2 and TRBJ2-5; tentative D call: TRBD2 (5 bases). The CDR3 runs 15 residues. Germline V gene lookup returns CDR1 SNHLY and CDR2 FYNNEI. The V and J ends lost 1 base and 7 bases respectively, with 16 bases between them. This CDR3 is CASSEEMSGLWTQYF. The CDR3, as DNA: TGTGCCAGCAGTGAAGAAATGAGCGGTCTTTGGACCCAGTACTTC.

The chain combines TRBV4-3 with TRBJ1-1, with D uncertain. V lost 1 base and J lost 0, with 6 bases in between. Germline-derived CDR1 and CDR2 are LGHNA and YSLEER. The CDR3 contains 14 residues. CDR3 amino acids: CASSQGYVNTEAFF. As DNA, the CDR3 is TGCGCCAGCAGCCAAGGGTATGTGAACACTGAAGCTTTCTTT.

CDR3 sequence: CPGRLLGARKTYGYTF. The CDR3 DNA follows: TGTCCTGGGAGGCTGCTCGGAGCGAGAAAGACCTATGGCTACACCTTC. The chain is built from TRBV22-1 and TRBJ1-2. TRBV22-1 is a known pseudogene. The CDR3 totals 16 residues.

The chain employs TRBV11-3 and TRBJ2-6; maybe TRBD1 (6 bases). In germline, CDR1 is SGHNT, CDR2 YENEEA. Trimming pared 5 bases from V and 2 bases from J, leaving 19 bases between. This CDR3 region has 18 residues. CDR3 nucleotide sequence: TGTGCCAGCAGCCCGGCCTTGCAGGGGACCCCTGGGGCCAACGTCCTGACTTTC. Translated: CASSPALQGTPGANVLTF.

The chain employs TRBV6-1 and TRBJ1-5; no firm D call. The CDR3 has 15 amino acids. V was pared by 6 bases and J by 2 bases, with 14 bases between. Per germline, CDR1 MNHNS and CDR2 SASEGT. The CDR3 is CASSLFAVGNQPQHF. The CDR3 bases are TGTGCCAGCAGCTTGTTCGCTGTCGGCAATCAGCCCCAGCATTTT.

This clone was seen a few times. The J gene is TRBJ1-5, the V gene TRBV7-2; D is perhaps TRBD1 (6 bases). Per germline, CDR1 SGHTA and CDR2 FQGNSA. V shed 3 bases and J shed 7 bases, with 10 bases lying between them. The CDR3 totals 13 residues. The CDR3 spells CASSFDRSQPQHF. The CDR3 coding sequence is TGTGCCAGCAGCTTCGACAGGTCGCAGCCCCAGCATTTT.

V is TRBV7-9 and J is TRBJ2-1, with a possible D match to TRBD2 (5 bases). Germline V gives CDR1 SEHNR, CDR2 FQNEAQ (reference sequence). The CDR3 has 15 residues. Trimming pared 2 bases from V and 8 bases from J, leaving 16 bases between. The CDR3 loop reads CASSLIDEGWDEQFF. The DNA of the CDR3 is TGTGCCAGCAGCTTAATTGACGAGGGTTGGGATGAGCAGTTCTTC.

The DNA of the CDR3 is TGTGCCAGCTCACCAGGACAAGAGACCCAGTACTTC. It specifies CASSPGQETQYF. The chain links TRBV18 to TRBJ2-5; no clear D gene. The V end was cut by 2 bases, the J end by 2 bases, with 3 bases between. The CDR3 consists of 12 residues. Germline lookup yields CDR1 KGHSH and CDR2 LQKENI.

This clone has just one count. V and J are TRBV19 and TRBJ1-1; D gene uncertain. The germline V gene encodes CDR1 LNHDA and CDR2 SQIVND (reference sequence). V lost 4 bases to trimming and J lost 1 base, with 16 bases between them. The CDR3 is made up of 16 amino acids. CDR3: CASSTRPMKKNTEAFF. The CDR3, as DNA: TGTGCCAGTAGTACCCGCCCTATGAAGAAGAACACTGAAGCTTTCTTT.

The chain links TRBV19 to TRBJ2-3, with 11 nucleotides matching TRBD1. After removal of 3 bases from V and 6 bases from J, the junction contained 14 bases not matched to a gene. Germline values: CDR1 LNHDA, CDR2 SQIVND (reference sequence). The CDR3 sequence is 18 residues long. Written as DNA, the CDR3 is TGTGCCAGTAGTATGGACTTAGGGACAGGGGGTACTATGGATACGCAGTATTTT. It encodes CASSMDLGTGGTMDTQYF.